This note documents a single TCR beta chain sequence. The data were produced by immunoSEQ multiplex PCR, yet TCRdb's version contains in-frame clones alone and is incomplete. The sample shows 200,000 to 300,000 clones, approximately 83% of them seen only once. Germline values: CDR1 MNHEY, CDR2 SVGAGI. This CDR3 region has 12 residues. Trimming removed 7 bases from V and 7 bases from J, with 13 bases in between. This sample was taken from a study of blood T cell repertoires in COVID-19. Study-level background: Researchers got acute and convalescent COVID-19 samples from the United States, Italy and Spain. In each case, the material was cDNA or gDNA derived from T cells, B-cell-depleted T cells, or PBMCs.

The sequence was collected from a man younger than 45 who had recovered from COVID-19. Sequenced sample: peripheral blood. The chain joins TRBV6-5 to TRBJ1-2; D ambiguous. CDR3: CASTPRTSGYTF. CDR3 bases: TGTGCCAGCACCCCACGAACCAGTGGCTACACCTTC.